This entry features one T cell receptor (beta chain) sequence. A second PCR of 7 to 11 cycles used a sample-barcoded 5' primer and a J-beta primer mix. MiXCR, applied by TCRdb to the 5' RACE reads, yields one record per CDR3 protein. The sample has 1.5 million to 1.9 million distinct CDR3 sequences; about 45% are singletons. The record originates from a study of blood T cells in healthy people across ages. The CDR3 has 15 amino acids. The trim removed 8 bases at V and 5 bases at J, leaving 9 bases unmatched. The germline V gene has CDR1 DFQATT and CDR2 SNEGSKA (reference sequence). The sequencing input was blood. The sequence came from a woman younger than 30 in good health. This sequence joins TRBV20-1 and TRBJ2-1; TRBD2 aligns across 13 bases. CDR3 loop: CSSPLGTSGNNEQFF. DNA of the CDR3: TGCAGTTCACCACTCGGGACTAGCGGGAACAATGAGCAGTTCTTC.